A selection of T cell receptor delta chains follows, all from one sample in a study of Vδ1+ human thymocytes. TCRdb re-called the multiplex PCR reads via CATT. The data contain around 26,000 delta-chain clones, 25% to 30% of them singletons. Sequencing used Vdelta1+ gamma-delta thymocytes from the thymus. These receptor sequences come from a boy younger than two who had congenital heart surgery. Both conserved end residues are part of each CDR3. The order of the fields is V gene, D gene, clone size, J gene, CDR3 DNA, CDR3 protein. A D gene is named only where the DNA matches it firmly. Clone sizes are given selectively: once, few, many, or a class where the clone is expanded.

>TRDV1|TRDD2|NA|TRDJ1
TGTGCTCTTGGGAAGGGGCCTTCCTACCGAAACTGGGTACAATTTAGATTCGATAAACTCATCTTT
CALGKGPSYRNWVQFRFDKLIF
>TRDV1|TRDD3|few|TRDJ1
TGTGCTCTTGGGGGCCGGGTGATACTGGGGGGCACCGATAAACTCATCTTT
CALGGRVILGGTDKLIF
>TRDV1|NA|few|TRDJ1
TGTGCTCCTGGGGAACAACAAACCACCCCTACCAGGTCCTCCGGAGGCCCGAGACGGCATAAACTCATCTTT
CAPGEQQTTPTRSSGGPRRHKLIF
>TRDV1|NA|NA|TRDJ1
TGTGCTCTTGGGGAATTGTGGTCCGGTTCTTGCACCGATAAACTCATCTTT
CALGELWSGSCTDKLIF
>TRDV1|TRDD3|few|TRDJ1
TGTGCTCTTGGGGAAAGGCAAGACTGGGGGATATTCACCGATAAACTCATCTTT
CALGERQDWGIFTDKLIF
>TRDV1|TRDD2|few|TRDJ1
TGTGCTCTTGGGGAACGACCACCTTCCTCCCGGAACTCCGTGTACACCGATAAACTCATCTTT
CALGERPPSSRNSVYTDKLIF
>TRDV1|NA|NA|TRDJ1
TGTGCTCTTGGTACCGCTTCCCACCTGGATAGCGGGGGCCTCCCCATTGATAAACTCATCTTT
CALGTASHLDSGGLPIDKLIF
>TRDV1|NA|many|TRDJ1
TGTGCTCTTGGGGAAGGCCCCTCATACGTGCGGGGACCCCTCGCCGATAAACTCATCTTT
CALGEGPSYVRGPLADKLIF
>TRDV1|TRDD3|few|TRDJ1
TGTGCTCTTGGGGAACCGAAGACATCTTCCCACCATATTCACTGGGGGATGCCCCACACCGATAAACTCATCTTT
CALGEPKTSSHHIHWGMPHTDKLIF
>TRDV1|TRDD3|NA|TRDJ1
TGTGCTCTTGGGGAACCCGGGGTACTGGGGGATACTCCGTACACCGATAAACTCATCTTT
CALGEPGVLGDTPYTDKLIF
>TRDV1|NA|NA|TRDJ1
TGTGCTCTTGGGCATCCCCGGGCCCGCTCCTTGTACTATGATAAACTCATCTTT
CALGHPRARSLYYDKLIF
>TRDV1|NA|few|TRDJ1
TGTGCTCTTGGGGACCCCGAATTCGGGGTAGCGATGAAACTCATCTTT
CALGDPEFGVAMKLIF
>TRDV1|NA|NA|TRDJ1
TGTGCTCATGGGGAAATTGACGGGGTGGGGGCATCTAACACCGATAAACTCATCTTT
CAHGEIDGVGASNTDKLIF
>TRDV1|NA|medium-sized|TRDJ1
TGTGCTCTTGTAAGGGATTCCTGCTACACCGATAAACTCATCTTT
CALVRDSCYTDKLIF
>TRDV1|NA|few|TRDJ1
TGTGCTCTTGGGGAACTGTCGGCCTACGCCCATCCCGGTGGTAAACTCATCTTT
CALGELSAYAHPGGKLIF
>TRDV1|NA|few|TRDJ1
TGTGCTCTTGGGGAAGTCTCCCCCTTACGTGTGAGGATAAACACCGATAAACTCATCTTT
CALGEVSPLRVRINTDKLIF